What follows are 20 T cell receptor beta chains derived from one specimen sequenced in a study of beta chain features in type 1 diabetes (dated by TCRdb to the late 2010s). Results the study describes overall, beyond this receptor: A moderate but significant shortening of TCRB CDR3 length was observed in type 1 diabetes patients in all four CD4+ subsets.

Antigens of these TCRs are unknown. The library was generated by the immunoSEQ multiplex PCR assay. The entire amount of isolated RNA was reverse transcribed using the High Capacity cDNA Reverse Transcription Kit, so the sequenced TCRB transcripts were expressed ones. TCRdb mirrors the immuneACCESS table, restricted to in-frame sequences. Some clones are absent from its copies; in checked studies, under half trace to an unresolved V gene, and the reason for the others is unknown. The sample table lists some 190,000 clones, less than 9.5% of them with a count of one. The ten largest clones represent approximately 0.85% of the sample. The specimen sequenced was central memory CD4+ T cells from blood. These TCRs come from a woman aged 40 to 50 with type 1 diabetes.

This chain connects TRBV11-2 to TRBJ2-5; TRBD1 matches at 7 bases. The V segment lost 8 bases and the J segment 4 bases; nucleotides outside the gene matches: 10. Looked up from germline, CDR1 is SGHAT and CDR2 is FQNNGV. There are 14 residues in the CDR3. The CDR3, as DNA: TGTGCCAGCTCGGAACAGGGGAGAAGAGAGACCCAGTACTTC. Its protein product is CASSEQGRRETQYF.

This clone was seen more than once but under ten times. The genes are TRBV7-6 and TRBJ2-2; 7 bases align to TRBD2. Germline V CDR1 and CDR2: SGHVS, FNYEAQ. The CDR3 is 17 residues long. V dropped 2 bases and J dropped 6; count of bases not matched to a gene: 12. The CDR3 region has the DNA TGTGCCAGCAGCTTATTTTCGGGACGGGAGGTGCCCGGGGAGCTGTTTTTT. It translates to CASSLFSGREVPGELFF.

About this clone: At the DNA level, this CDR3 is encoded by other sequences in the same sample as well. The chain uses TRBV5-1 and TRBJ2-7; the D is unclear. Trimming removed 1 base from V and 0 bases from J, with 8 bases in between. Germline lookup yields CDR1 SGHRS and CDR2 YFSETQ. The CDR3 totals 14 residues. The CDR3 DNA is TGCGCCAGCAGCTTGAGTGAGAACTCCTACGAGCAGTACTTC. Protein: CASSLSENSYEQYF. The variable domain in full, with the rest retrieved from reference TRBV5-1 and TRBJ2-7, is KAGVTQTPRYLIKTRGQQVTLSCSPISGHRSVSWYQQTPGQGLQFLFEYFSETQRNKGNFPGRFSGRQFSNSRSEMNVSTLELGDSALYLCASSLSENSYEQYFGPGTRLTVT.

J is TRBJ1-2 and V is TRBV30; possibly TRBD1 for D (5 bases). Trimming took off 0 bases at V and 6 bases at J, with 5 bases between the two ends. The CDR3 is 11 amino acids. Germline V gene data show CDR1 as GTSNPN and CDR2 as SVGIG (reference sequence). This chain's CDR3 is CAWSVGDGYTF. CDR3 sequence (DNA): TGTGCCTGGAGTGTAGGGGATGGCTACACCTTC.

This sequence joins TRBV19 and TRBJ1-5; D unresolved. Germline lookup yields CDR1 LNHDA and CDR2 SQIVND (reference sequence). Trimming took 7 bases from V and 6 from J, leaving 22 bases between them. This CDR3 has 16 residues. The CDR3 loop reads CASKGGKMVGGQPQHF. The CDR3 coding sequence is TGTGCCAGTAAAGGCGGTAAGATGGTAGGCGGTCAGCCCCAGCATTTT.

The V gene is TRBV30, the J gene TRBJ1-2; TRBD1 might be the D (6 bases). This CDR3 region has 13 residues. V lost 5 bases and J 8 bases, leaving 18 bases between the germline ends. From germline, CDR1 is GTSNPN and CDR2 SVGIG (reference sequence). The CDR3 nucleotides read TGTGCCTGGGGGGCAGGGGTTTCCCGCGGCTACACCTTC. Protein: CAWGAGVSRGYTF.

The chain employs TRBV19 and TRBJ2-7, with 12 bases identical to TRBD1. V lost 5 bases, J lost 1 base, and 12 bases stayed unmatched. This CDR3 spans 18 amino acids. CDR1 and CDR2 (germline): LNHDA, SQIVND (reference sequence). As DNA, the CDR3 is TGTGCCAGTAGTGTCCGCTCCGGGACAGGGGGCAGATCCTACGAGCAGTACTTC. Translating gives CASSVRSGTGGRSYEQYF.

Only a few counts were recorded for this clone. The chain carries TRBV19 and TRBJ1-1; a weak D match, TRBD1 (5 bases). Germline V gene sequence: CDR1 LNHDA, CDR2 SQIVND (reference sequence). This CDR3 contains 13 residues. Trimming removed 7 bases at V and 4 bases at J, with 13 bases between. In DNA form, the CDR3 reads TGTGCCAGTAATAACGGGGGAATCACTGAAGCTTTCTTT. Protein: CASNNGGITEAFF.

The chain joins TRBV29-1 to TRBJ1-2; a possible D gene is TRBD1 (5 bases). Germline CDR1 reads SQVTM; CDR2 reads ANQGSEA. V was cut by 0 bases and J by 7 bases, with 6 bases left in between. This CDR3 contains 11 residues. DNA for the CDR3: TGCAGCGTTGAAGACAGGGCTGGCTACACCTTC. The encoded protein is CSVEDRAGYTF. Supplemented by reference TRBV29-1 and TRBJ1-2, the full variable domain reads SAVISQKPSRDICQRGTSLTIQCQVDSQVTMMFWYRQQPGQSLTLIATANQGSEATYESGFVIDKFPISRPNLTFSTLTVSNMSPEDSSIYLCSVEDRAGYTFGSGTRLTVV.

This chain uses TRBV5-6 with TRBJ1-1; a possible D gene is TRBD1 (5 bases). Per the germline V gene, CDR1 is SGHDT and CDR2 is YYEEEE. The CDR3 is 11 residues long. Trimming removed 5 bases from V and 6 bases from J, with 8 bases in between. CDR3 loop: CASSRQSEAFF. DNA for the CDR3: TGTGCCAGCAGTCGACAGTCTGAAGCTTTCTTT.

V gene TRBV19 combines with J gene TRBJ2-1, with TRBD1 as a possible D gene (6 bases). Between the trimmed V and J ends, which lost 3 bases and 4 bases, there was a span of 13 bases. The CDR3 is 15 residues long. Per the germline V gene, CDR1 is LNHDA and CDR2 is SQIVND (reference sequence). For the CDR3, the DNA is TGTGCCAGTAGTATTGGCCGGACAGAGTACAATGAGCAGTTCTTC. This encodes CASSIGRTEYNEQFF.

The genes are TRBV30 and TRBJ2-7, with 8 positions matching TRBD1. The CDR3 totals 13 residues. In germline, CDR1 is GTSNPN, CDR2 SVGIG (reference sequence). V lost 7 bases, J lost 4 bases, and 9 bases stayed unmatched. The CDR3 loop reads CAYTGTGDYEQYF. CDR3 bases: TGTGCCTATACCGGGACAGGAGATTACGAGCAGTACTTC. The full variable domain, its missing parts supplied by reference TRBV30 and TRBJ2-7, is SQTIHQWPATLVQPVGSPLSLECTVEGTSNPNLYWYRQAAGRGLQLLFYSVGIGQISSEVPQNLSASRPQDRQFILSSKKLLLSDSGFYLCAYTGTGDYEQYFGPGTRLTVT.

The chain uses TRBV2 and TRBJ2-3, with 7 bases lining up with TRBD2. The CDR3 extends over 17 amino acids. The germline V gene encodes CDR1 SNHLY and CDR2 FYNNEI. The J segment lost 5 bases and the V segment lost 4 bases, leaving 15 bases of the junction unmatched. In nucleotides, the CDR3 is TGTGCCAGCAGTGTTGAGGGTGGGAGGGCCCTCGAAGATACGCAGTATTTT. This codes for CASSVEGGRALEDTQYF.

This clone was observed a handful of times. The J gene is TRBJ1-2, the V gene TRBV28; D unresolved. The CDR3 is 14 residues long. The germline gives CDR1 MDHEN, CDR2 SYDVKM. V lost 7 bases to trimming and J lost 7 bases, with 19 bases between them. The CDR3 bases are TGTGCCAGCACCCCCCACCAGGCAGTTGTTGGCTACACCTTC. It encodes CASTPHQAVVGYTF.

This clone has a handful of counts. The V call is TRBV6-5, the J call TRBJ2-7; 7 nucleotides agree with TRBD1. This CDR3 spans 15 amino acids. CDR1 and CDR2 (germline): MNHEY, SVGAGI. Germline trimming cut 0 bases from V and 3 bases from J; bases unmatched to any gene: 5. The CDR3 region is CASSYSGRGIYEQYF. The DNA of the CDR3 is TGTGCCAGCAGTTACTCAGGCAGGGGGATCTACGAGCAGTACTTC.

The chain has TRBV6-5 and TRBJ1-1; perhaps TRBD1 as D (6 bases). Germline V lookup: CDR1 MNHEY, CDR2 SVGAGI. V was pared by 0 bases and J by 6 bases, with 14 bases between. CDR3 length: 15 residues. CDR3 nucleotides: TGTGCCAGCAGTTACTCGACAGGTGGGGCCCCTGAAGCTTTCTTT. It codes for CASSYSTGGAPEAFF.

The CDR3 sequence is CASGRLAGGYNEQFF. CDR3 coding DNA: TGTGCCAGCGGGCGGCTAGCGGGAGGGTACAATGAGCAGTTCTTC. V is TRBV6-1 and J is TRBJ2-1, with 12 bases that match TRBD2. The CDR3 runs 15 residues. V dropped 8 bases and J dropped 4; count of bases not matched to a gene: 6. Germline CDR1 and CDR2: MNHNS and SASEGT.

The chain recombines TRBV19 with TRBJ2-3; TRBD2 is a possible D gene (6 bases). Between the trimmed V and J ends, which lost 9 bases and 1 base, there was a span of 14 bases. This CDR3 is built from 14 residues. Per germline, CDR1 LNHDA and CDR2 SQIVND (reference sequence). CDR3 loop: CASGRGLRTDTQYF. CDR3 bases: TGTGCCAGCGGTAGGGGACTCCGCACAGATACGCAGTATTTT.

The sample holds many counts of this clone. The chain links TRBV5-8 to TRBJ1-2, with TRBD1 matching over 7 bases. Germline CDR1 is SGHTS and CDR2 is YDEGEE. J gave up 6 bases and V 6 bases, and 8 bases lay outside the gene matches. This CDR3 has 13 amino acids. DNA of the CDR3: TGTGCCAGCAACCCAGACAGGGAAAATGGCTACACCTTC. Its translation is CASNPDRENGYTF.

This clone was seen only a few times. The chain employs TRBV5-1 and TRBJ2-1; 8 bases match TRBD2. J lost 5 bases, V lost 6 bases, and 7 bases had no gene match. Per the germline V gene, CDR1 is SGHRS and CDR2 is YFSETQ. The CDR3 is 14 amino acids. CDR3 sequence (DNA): TGCGCCAGCAACCGGCGGGGGGACAACAATGAGCAGTTCTTC. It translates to CASNRRGDNNEQFF.